This TCR beta chain was captured in a study of T cells after yellow fever vaccination. A word on this clonotype: Its antigen is not known.

Germline assignment: CDR1 SGDLS and CDR2 YYNGEE. The ends were cut back, 3 bases at V and 0 bases at J, with 14 bases in the middle. The CDR3 length is 16 residues. Production of TCR cDNA was by 5'RACE template switching, which also added a universal primer site and UMIs. TCRdb recomputed calls from the 5' RACE reads with MiXCR, one row per CDR3 protein. The table has hundreds of thousands of distinct CDR3 sequences, less than 15% seen once. Study-wide results and limits: The study noted that FACS-sorted repertoires could contain abundant clonotypes contaminating from the bulk population. Most clones from primary vaccination were detected again post-booster (96% CD4, 88% CD8).

Sequenced here: PBMCs, sampled on the day of the yellow fever booster vaccination. The chain carries TRBV9 and TRBJ2-3, with TRBD2 as a possible D gene (6 bases). This clonotype originated in a man aged 25-45 years who received the YFV17D yellow fever vaccine. The CDR3 sequence is CASSAEGRTSTDTQYF. Here the CDR3 DNA reads TGTGCCAGCAGCGCCGAGGGGAGGACTAGCACAGATACGCAGTATTTT.